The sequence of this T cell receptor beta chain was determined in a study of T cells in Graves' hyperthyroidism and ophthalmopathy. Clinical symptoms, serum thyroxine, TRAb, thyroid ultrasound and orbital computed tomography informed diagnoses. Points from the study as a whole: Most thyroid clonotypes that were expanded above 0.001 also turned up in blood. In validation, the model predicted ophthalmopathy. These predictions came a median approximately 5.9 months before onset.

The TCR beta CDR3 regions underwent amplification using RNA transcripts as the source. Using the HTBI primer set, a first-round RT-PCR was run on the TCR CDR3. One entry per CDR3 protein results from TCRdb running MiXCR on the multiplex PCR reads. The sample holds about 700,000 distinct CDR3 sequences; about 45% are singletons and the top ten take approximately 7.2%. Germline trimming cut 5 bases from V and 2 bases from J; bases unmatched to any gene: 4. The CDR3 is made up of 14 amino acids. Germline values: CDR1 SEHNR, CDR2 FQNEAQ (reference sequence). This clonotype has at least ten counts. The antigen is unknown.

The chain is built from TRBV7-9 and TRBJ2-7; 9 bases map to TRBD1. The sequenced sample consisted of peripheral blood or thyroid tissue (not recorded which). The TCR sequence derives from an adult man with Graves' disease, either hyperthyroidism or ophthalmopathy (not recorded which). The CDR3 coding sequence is TGTGCCAGCAGCCCGGGACAGGGAACCTACGAGCAGTACTTC. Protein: CASSPGQGTYEQYF.